The present T cell receptor beta chain was sequenced within a study of blood T cell repertoires in COVID-19. Study overall: Sites in the United States, Italy and Spain provided acute and convalescent COVID-19 samples. Nucleic acid was either cDNA or gDNA, and it came from T cells, B-cell-depleted T cells, or PBMCs.

This CDR3 has 14 amino acids. Germline lookup yields CDR1 GTSNPN and CDR2 SVGIG (reference sequence). Deletions cut 2 bases from V and 3 bases from J, with 11 bases between. Original methodology: Using reference gene primer amplification, nucleated cell counts were estimated. Using immunoSEQ multiplex PCR, the repertoire was profiled, and TCRdb retains in-frame clones only, with some absent. V and J calls and clone size are as listed in that table; D and trimming were resolved from the DNA. The sample includes around 280,000 clones, about nine tenths seen only once; the top ten take about 2.2%. This receptor was taken from a woman aged 50 to 60 who had recovered from COVID-19. What was sequenced was peripheral blood. The rearrangement links TRBV30 to TRBJ1-5, with D possibly being TRBD1 (6 bases). The chain's CDR3 is CAWSRAGANQPQHF. DNA for the CDR3: TGTGCCTGGAGTCGCGCAGGGGCCAATCAGCCCCAGCATTTT.